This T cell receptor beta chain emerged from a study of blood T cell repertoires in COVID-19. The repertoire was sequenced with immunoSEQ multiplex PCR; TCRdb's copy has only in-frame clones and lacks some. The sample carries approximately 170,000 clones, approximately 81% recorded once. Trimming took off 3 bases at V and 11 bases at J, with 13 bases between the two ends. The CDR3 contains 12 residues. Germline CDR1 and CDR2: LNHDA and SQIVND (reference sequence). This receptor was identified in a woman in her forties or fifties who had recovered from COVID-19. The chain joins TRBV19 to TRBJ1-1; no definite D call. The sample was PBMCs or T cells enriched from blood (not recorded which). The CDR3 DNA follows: TGTGCCAGTAGTATGTTAATGACACGGGCTTTCTTT. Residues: CASSMLMTRAFF.